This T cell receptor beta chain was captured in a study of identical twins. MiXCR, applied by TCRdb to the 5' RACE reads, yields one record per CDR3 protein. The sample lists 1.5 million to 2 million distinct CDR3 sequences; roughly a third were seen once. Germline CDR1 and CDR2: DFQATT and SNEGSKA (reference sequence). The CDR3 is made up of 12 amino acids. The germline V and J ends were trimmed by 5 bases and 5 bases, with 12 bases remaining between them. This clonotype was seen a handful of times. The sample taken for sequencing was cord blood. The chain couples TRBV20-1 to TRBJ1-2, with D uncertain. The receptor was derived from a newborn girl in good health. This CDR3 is CSASKRFYGYTF. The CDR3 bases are TGCAGTGCTTCCAAGAGGTTTTATGGCTACACCTTC.